The 32 T cell receptor beta chains below all came from one sample that was sequenced in a study of T cell repertoires and HLA-DP antigens. Clones were read by immunoSEQ multiplex PCR, and TCRdb kept only the in-frame ones, dropping some. The repertoire consists of approximately 100,000 clones, with more than 75% occurring once and the leading ten covering approximately 1.5%. Their recognized antigens are unknown. The source material was CD4+ T cells from PBMCs. Receptors were obtained from a man over 45 in good health and CMV-seronegative.

This chain uses TRBV2 with TRBJ2-1, with TRBD2 as a possible D gene (7 bases). The CDR3 totals 14 residues. The V gene lost 5 bases and the J gene lost 6 bases, with 14 bases spanning the gap. From germline, CDR1 is SNHLY and CDR2 FYNNEI. Here the CDR3 reads CASSRGGPPNEQFF. In DNA, the CDR3 is TGTGCCAGCAGTAGGGGGGGCCCCCCCAATGAGCAGTTCTTC.

This clone was observed once. The chain recombines TRBV6-6 with TRBJ2-2, with no clear D. The CDR3 length is 15 residues. The V gene's germline CDR1 is MNHNY and CDR2 SVGAGI (reference sequence). V lost 6 bases, J lost 1 base, and 12 bases lay in between. As DNA, the CDR3 is TGTGCCAGCAGGACCCCCAGGCTGAACACCGGGGAGCTGTTTTTT. As protein: CASRTPRLNTGELFF.

This chain connects TRBV10-3 to TRBJ1-5, with TRBD1 identical over 11 bases. The CDR3 is made up of 17 amino acids. Per germline, CDR1 ENHRY and CDR2 SYGVKD. Germline trimming cut 3 bases from V and 4 bases from J; bases unmatched to any gene: 8. CDR3 nucleotide sequence: TGTGCCATCAGTGAAGGGGGACAGGGGGTGGGAAATCAGCCCCAGCATTTT. It yields the protein CAISEGGQGVGNQPQHF.

The rearrangement links TRBV7-8 to TRBJ2-6; D tentatively fits TRBD1 or TRBD2 (5 bases each). The length of the CDR3 is 16 residues. Germline V lookup: CDR1 SGHVS, CDR2 FQNEAQ. The ends were cut back, 0 bases at V and 10 bases at J, with 16 bases in the middle. The CDR3 nucleotides are TGTGCCAGCAGCTTAGCGCTTCGAGGGACGGGAAACGTCCTGACTTTC. Its translation is CASSLALRGTGNVLTF.

As regards this clone: Germline is not matched at one junction end, which may reflect a read error. The chain links TRBV9 to TRBJ2-7; no reliable D call. Germline assignment: CDR1 SGDLS and CDR2 YYNGEE. The CDR3 extends over 15 amino acids. CDR3: CASSVGWQSSNEQYF. In DNA form, the CDR3 reads TGTGCCAGCAGCGTAGGTTGGCAGAGCTCCAACGAGCAGTACTTC.

CDR3 coding DNA: TGTGCCAGCAGCCCGAGGGACAGGGCAGGCTACACCTTC. Translated, it gives CASSPRDRAGYTF. The chain links TRBV7-2 to TRBJ1-2; 9 bases are a match to TRBD1. V shed 5 bases, J shed 8 bases, and the junction held 6 bases outside the gene matches. This CDR3 has 13 residues. Germline V CDR1 and CDR2: SGHTA, FQGNSA. Full variable domain (rest looked up from reference TRBV7-2 and TRBJ1-2): GAGVSQSPSNKVTEKGKDVELRCDPISGHTALYWYRQSLGQGLEFLIYFQGNSAPDKSGLPSDRFSAERTGGSVSTLTIQRTQQEDSAVYLCASSPRDRAGYTFGSGTRLTVV.

The rearrangement uses TRBV27 and TRBJ2-3, with 12 bases matching TRBD2. CDR1 and CDR2 from the germline V gene are MNHEY and SMNVEV (reference sequence). V shed 3 bases and J 4 bases; nucleotides not matched to a gene: 2. The CDR3 has 15 amino acids. CDR3 coding DNA: TGTGCCAGCAGTTTTCTAGCGGGAGGGCCAGATACGCAGTATTTT. It yields the protein CASSFLAGGPDTQYF.

This rearrangement joins TRBV7-2 to TRBJ2-7, with 7 bases that match TRBD1. The CDR3 length is 15 residues. Trimming cost V 2 bases and J 1 base; bases outside gene matches: 5. CDR1 and CDR2 from the germline V gene are SGHTA and FQGNSA. This chain's CDR3 is CASSLRRGPSYEQYF. The CDR3 bases are TGTGCCAGCAGCTTACGTAGGGGGCCGTCCTACGAGCAGTACTTC.

The rearrangement links TRBV19 to TRBJ1-2; the D gene is possibly TRBD1 (6 bases). Germline CDR1 is LNHDA and CDR2 is SQIVND (reference sequence). There are 15 residues in the CDR3. V shed 3 bases and J shed 4 bases, with 15 bases lying between them. Written as DNA, the CDR3 is TGTGCCAGTAGTATCATTCAGGGGCTCATCTATGGCTACACCTTC. This codes for CASSIIQGLIYGYTF.

This clone appeared many times. The chain has TRBV4-1 and TRBJ2-1; D is ambiguous. CDR1 and CDR2 (germline): MGHRA, YSYEKL. The CDR3 consists of 16 residues. Trimming shortened V by 0 bases and J by 0 bases, and 9 bases separated the two germline ends. DNA for the CDR3: TGCGCCAGCAGCCAAGAGATCCCGAACTCCTACAATGAGCAGTTCTTC. Amino acids: CASSQEIPNSYNEQFF.

The chain recombines TRBV5-6 with TRBJ1-5; TRBD1 might be the D (6 bases). Trimming took off 2 bases at V and 6 bases at J, with 18 bases between the two ends. Germline V CDR1 and CDR2: SGHDT, YYEEEE. This CDR3 spans 16 amino acids. The CDR3 reads CASSLMGRGPSQPQHF. CDR3 in DNA: TGTGCCAGCAGCTTAATGGGCAGGGGCCCTAGTCAGCCCCAGCATTTT.

The chain has TRBV18 and TRBJ2-7; D tentatively fits TRBD1 or TRBD2 (6 bases each). This CDR3 has 13 amino acids. Trimming removed 1 base at V and 6 bases at J, with 10 bases between. The germline gives CDR1 KGHSH, CDR2 LQKENI. The CDR3 protein is CASSPRGAGEQYF. DNA for the CDR3: TGTGCCAGCTCACCACGGGGGGCAGGCGAGCAGTACTTC.

The chain combines TRBV7-8 with TRBJ1-4, with D hard to call. Germline lookup yields CDR1 SGHVS and CDR2 FQNEAQ. This CDR3 contains 15 residues. Deletions cut 0 bases from V and 7 bases from J, with 12 bases between. The CDR3 is CASSLAHGSSEKLFF. The CDR3 DNA reads as TGTGCCAGCAGCTTAGCGCACGGATCTAGTGAAAAACTGTTTTTT.

This chain connects TRBV7-8 to TRBJ2-6; D perhaps matches TRBD1 (5 bases). This CDR3 is 16 amino acids long. CDR1 is SGHVS and CDR2 is FQNEAQ in the germline V gene. Trimming took 1 base from V and 4 from J, leaving 11 bases between them. DNA of the CDR3: TGTGCCAGCAGCTTAGTACCAGGGAAAGGGGCCAACGTCCTGACTTTC. Its protein is CASSLVPGKGANVLTF.

This chain joins TRBV5-1 and TRBJ2-1; D unclear. The CDR3 extends over 11 amino acids. V was shortened by 2 bases and J by 8 bases, with 5 bases between the two germline ends. Germline assignment: CDR1 SGHRS and CDR2 YFSETQ. The CDR3, as DNA: TGCGCCAGCAGCTTCAGAGATGAGCAGTTCTTC. Amino acids: CASSFRDEQFF.

The CDR3 DNA follows: TGCGCCAGCAGCCAAGATACCCCGGCCAAAAACATTCAGTACTTC. Residues: CASSQDTPAKNIQYF. The chain employs TRBV4-3 and TRBJ2-4; D is unclear. CDR1 is LGHNA, CDR2 YSLEER, per germline. CDR3 length equals 15 residues. The germline V and J ends were trimmed by 0 bases and 1 base, with 7 bases remaining between them.

The genes are TRBV7-2 and TRBJ2-3; D call uncertain. The CDR3 length is 12 residues. The ends were cut back, 5 bases at V and 6 bases at J, with 9 bases in the middle. From germline, CDR1 is SGHTA and CDR2 FQGNSA. This chain's CDR3 is CASSVAADTQYF. Written as DNA, the CDR3 is TGTGCCAGCAGCGTCGCAGCTGATACGCAGTATTTT.

The CDR3 DNA follows: TGTGCCAGCAGCTTAGGCTGGGAGCAGTTCTTC. Encoded protein: CASSLGWEQFF. The V gene is TRBV7-2, the J gene TRBJ2-1; the D is unclear. The germline gives CDR1 SGHTA, CDR2 FQGNSA. V lost 1 base and J 10 bases, leaving 5 bases between the germline ends. The CDR3 consists of 11 residues.

The chain links TRBV7-6 to TRBJ2-5, with D maybe TRBD2 (5 bases). The CDR3 runs to 14 residues. The ends were cut back, 2 bases at V and 0 bases at J, with 7 bases in the middle. Germline CDR1 SGHVS, CDR2 FNYEAQ. CDR3 coding DNA: TGTGCCAGCAGCTTATTAGCGTACCAAGAGACCCAGTACTTC. Its protein is CASSLLAYQETQYF.

This clone appeared once. The CDR3 loop reads CASSFRGRYNEQFF. The CDR3, as DNA: TGTGCCAGCAGCTTTCGGGGGCGATACAATGAGCAGTTCTTC. The chain couples TRBV7-9 to TRBJ2-1; the D call may be TRBD1 or TRBD2 (6 bases each). The CDR3 is 14 residues long. Per the germline V gene, CDR1 is SEHNR and CDR2 is FQNEAQ (reference sequence). V gave up 3 bases and J gave up 4 bases, with 10 bases separating them.

V and J are TRBV5-1 and TRBJ1-6; D is possibly TRBD1 (5 bases). The germline V gene encodes CDR1 SGHRS and CDR2 YFSETQ. There are 14 residues in the CDR3. With 1 base removed from V and 9 bases from J, the gap between germline ends came to 11 bases. Here the CDR3 reads CASSLYEGTSPLHF. The CDR3 DNA follows: TGCGCCAGCAGCTTGTACGAGGGGACTTCACCCCTCCACTTT.

The V and J genes are TRBV5-1 and TRBJ2-7; maybe TRBD2 (6 bases). The germline V and J ends were trimmed by 4 bases and 6 bases, with 14 bases remaining between them. Germline V gene data show CDR1 as SGHRS and CDR2 as YFSETQ. CDR3 size: 13 residues. CDR3 loop: CASSLPTRSEQYF. In DNA, the CDR3 is TGCGCCAGCAGCCTCCCGACTAGGTCCGAGCAGTACTTC.

V is TRBV5-5 and J is TRBJ2-7; D not certain. Germline V gives CDR1 SGHKS, CDR2 YYEKEE (reference sequence). CDR3 size: 13 residues. V shed 2 bases and J shed 2 bases, with 8 bases lying between them. The CDR3 DNA sequence: TGTGCCAGCAGCTTTCAAGGTGCCTACGAGCAGTACTTC. Amino acids: CASSFQGAYEQYF.

This chain uses TRBV7-2 with TRBJ1-1; tentative D call: TRBD1 (6 bases). Germline lookup yields CDR1 SGHTA and CDR2 FQGNSA. The CDR3 is 14 residues long. V was pared by 2 bases and J by 5 bases, with 12 bases between. The CDR3 DNA reads as TGTGCCAGCAGCTTATACGGGGGCGGGACTGAAGCTTTCTTT. Protein: CASSLYGGGTEAFF.

The V and J genes are TRBV27 and TRBJ2-1; D may be TRBD1 (5 bases). The V gene's germline CDR1 is MNHEY and CDR2 SMNVEV (reference sequence). V lost 6 bases to trimming and J lost 2 bases, with 8 bases between them. The CDR3 totals 13 residues. The CDR3 here is CASSYRTYNEQFF. CDR3 DNA: TGTGCCAGCAGCTACAGGACCTACAATGAGCAGTTCTTC.

This sequence joins TRBV11-2 and TRBJ2-7, with D hard to call. Germline lookup yields CDR1 SGHAT and CDR2 FQNNGV. Between the trimmed V and J ends, which lost 6 bases and 2 bases, there was a span of 5 bases. The CDR3 extends over 11 amino acids. The CDR3 spells CASSHTYEQYF. The CDR3 nucleotides are TGTGCCAGCAGTCATACCTACGAGCAGTACTTC.

The chain recombines TRBV6-4 with TRBJ1-1; D call uncertain. The CDR3 sequence is 13 residues long. From germline, CDR1 is MRHNA and CDR2 SNTAGT. Trimming removed 4 bases at V and 1 base at J, with 7 bases between. The CDR3 DNA reads TGTGCCAGCAGTGTGACGGGGAACACTGAAGCTTTCTTT. Its translation: CASSVTGNTEAFF.

J is TRBJ2-6 and V is TRBV7-3; the D is unclear. Trimming removed 4 bases from V and 0 bases from J, with 7 bases in between. The CDR3 contains 15 residues. Germline V gene data show CDR1 as SGHTA and CDR2 as FQGTGA. The DNA for the CDR3 is TGTGCCAGCAGCTCTACGCGCTCTGGGGCCAACGTCCTGACTTTC. Protein product: CASSSTRSGANVLTF.

CDR3 bases: TGTGCCAGCAGCCGAACGAGCGAGCAGTACTTC. The encoded protein is CASSRTSEQYF. The chain couples TRBV6-6 to TRBJ2-7, with D unclear. Trimming left V 6 bases short and J 6 bases short, with 9 bases between. The CDR3 covers 11 residues. In germline, CDR1 is MNHNY, CDR2 SVGAGI (reference sequence).

J is TRBJ1-4 and V is TRBV7-9; maybe TRBD1 (5 bases). Germline V lookup: CDR1 SEHNR, CDR2 FQNEAQ (reference sequence). The ends were cut back, 7 bases at V and 8 bases at J, with 14 bases in the middle. This CDR3 has 13 amino acids. CDR3 residues: CASTFQGREKLFF. Here the CDR3 DNA reads TGTGCCAGCACGTTCCAGGGAAGGGAAAAACTGTTTTTT.

The chain carries TRBV19 and TRBJ1-3, with D possibly TRBD1 on 5 matching bases. Between the trimmed V and J ends, which lost 5 bases and 0 bases, there was a span of 14 bases. CDR1 is LNHDA and CDR2 is SQIVND in the germline V gene (reference sequence). The CDR3 has 16 residues. The CDR3 bases are TGTGCCAGTAGTCCGGGACGTCAGAGCTCTGGAAACACCATATATTTT. This encodes CASSPGRQSSGNTIYF.

J is TRBJ2-7 and V is TRBV5-1; 7 nucleotides line up with TRBD1. J was trimmed by 0 bases and V by 0 bases; bases with no gene match: 6. Germline V lookup: CDR1 SGHRS, CDR2 YFSETQ. CDR3 size: 16 residues. The CDR3: CASSLEGGRSSYEQYF. The CDR3 region has the DNA TGCGCCAGCAGCTTGGAAGGGGGCAGGAGCTCCTACGAGCAGTACTTC.